This is a list of T cell receptor beta chains from one sample in a study of patients and donors after allogeneic stem cell transplantation. One entry per CDR3 protein results from TCRdb running MiXCR on the RT-PCR reads. The sample lists roughly 880,000 distinct CDR3 sequences, more than 15% seen once, with about 6% in the top ten. Sequenced sample: blood, either unsorted or a sorted T cell fraction (not recorded which). The receptors here all came from a human donor who was either an allogeneic HSCT recipient or a stem cell or donor lymphocyte infusion donor (not recorded which). It is not recorded whose cells these are; they may come from a transplant donor. CDR3s include the opening cysteine and the closing phenylalanine or tryptophan. Fields, in order: clone size, V gene, D gene, J gene, CDR3 DNA, CDR3 protein. D genes are given only for firm matches. Only some rows state a clone size, as once, few, many or a class for expanded clones.

clone size: NA; V gene: TRBV12-3/TRBV12-4; D gene: NA; J gene: TRBJ2-7; CDR3 DNA: TGTGCCAGCAGTTGGGCGAGCGAGCAGTACTTC; CDR3 protein: CASSWASEQYF
clone size: NA; V gene: TRBV6-5; D gene: TRBD2; J gene: TRBJ2-3; CDR3 DNA: TGTGCCAGCAGTTTTTTTTTGGGAGGGGATACGCAGTATTTT; CDR3 protein: CASSFFLGGDTQYF
clone size: few; V gene: TRBV2; D gene: NA; J gene: TRBJ2-7; CDR3 DNA: TGTGCCAGCACCCTTGAGTCTCGGACAAACTACGAGCAGTACTTC; CDR3 protein: CASTLESRTNYEQYF
clone size: many; V gene: TRBV12-3/TRBV12-4; D gene: TRBD1; J gene: TRBJ1-2; CDR3 DNA: TGTGCCAGCAGTTTGAACAGGGGGCTCGATGGCTACACCTTC; CDR3 protein: CASSLNRGLDGYTF
clone size: NA; V gene: TRBV14; D gene: TRBD1; J gene: TRBJ1-1; CDR3 DNA: TGTGCCAGCAGCCCCGGGACAGGGGTCGTTACTGAAGCTTTCTTT; CDR3 protein: CASSPGTGVVTEAFF
clone size: few; V gene: TRBV20-1; D gene: TRBD1; J gene: TRBJ1-2; CDR3 DNA: TGCAGTGCTACCTTACAGGGGGCGAAGAACTATGGCTACACCTTC; CDR3 protein: CSATLQGAKNYGYTF
clone size: NA; V gene: TRBV2; D gene: NA; J gene: TRBJ2-7; CDR3 DNA: TGTGCCAGCGAAACCACGCTAAAGGACGAGCAGTACTTC; CDR3 protein: CASETTLKDEQYF
clone size: NA; V gene: TRBV4-1; D gene: NA; J gene: TRBJ2-7; CDR3 DNA: TGCGCCAGCAGCCAACTTCTCGGGCTCTCCTACGAGCAGTACTTC; CDR3 protein: CASSQLLGLSYEQYF
clone size: few; V gene: TRBV18; D gene: TRBD1; J gene: TRBJ1-1; CDR3 DNA: TGTGCCAGCTCACGGGGACAGGCGAACACTGAAGCTTTCTTT; CDR3 protein: CASSRGQANTEAFF
clone size: few; V gene: TRBV4-2; D gene: NA; J gene: TRBJ1-4; CDR3 DNA: TGTGCCAGCAGCCCCCGATGGGAAAAACTGTTTTTT; CDR3 protein: CASSPRWEKLFF
clone size: few; V gene: TRBV29-1; D gene: NA; J gene: TRBJ1-1; CDR3 DNA: TGCAGCGTTGAAGTGAGGACAGCAGCTTTCTTT; CDR3 protein: CSVEVRTAAFF
clone size: NA; V gene: TRBV20-1; D gene: NA; J gene: TRBJ2-3; CDR3 DNA: TGCAGTGTTTCACGCACAGATACGCAGTATTTT; CDR3 protein: CSVSRTDTQYF